The subject of this entry is one TCR beta chain. Antigen unknown. V was pared by 5 bases and J by 10 bases, with 18 bases between. This CDR3 comprises 14 residues. Per germline, CDR1 LNHDA and CDR2 SQIVND (reference sequence). TCRdb passed the reads through MiXCR, listing each CDR3 protein once. Among about 700,000 distinct CDR3 sequences listed, around 35% were seen once. The data were obtained in a study of T cell repertoires in cytomegalovirus infection. Study-wide context: Recently identified HLA-C-restricted CMV epitopes were among the peptides used.

V gene TRBV19 combines with J gene TRBJ2-1; D uncertain. The sequencing here drew on cultured PBMCs, taken from culture after CMV antigen stimulation. This TCR was sampled from a human donor in good health (CMV status not recorded). Some clones in this sample may be carry-over from other donors' samples. Written as DNA, the CDR3 is TGTGCCAGTAGTCCCCGACTCCCCCAGACCGAGCAGTTCTTC. Its protein is CASSPRLPQTEQFF.